Following are 25 T cell receptor beta chains from one sample sequenced in a study of CD8+ T cells in alopecia areata. RNA, once extracted, was reverse transcribed into cDNA for use as the sequencing template. The assay was immunoSEQ multiplex PCR, and TCRdb's table has in-frame clones only and misses some. This sample has about 150,000 clones, with roughly 60% found just once. Source material: CD4+ T cells sorted from blood. All receptors come from a human donor in good health.

Only a few counts were recorded for this clone. The chain employs TRBV6-6 and TRBJ2-3; weak D call: TRBD1 (6 bases). V lost 5 bases and J 0 bases, leaving 15 bases between the germline ends. This CDR3 contains 16 residues. In germline, CDR1 is MNHNY, CDR2 SVGAGI (reference sequence). The CDR3 reads CASSPGTFSSTDTQYF. CDR3 nucleotides: TGTGCCAGCAGTCCTGGGACATTCTCTAGCACAGATACGCAGTATTTT.

V is TRBV5-1 and J is TRBJ2-3; D gene uncertain. The V gene's germline CDR1 is SGHRS and CDR2 YFSETQ. Between the trimmed V and J ends, which lost 0 bases and 5 bases, there was a span of 10 bases. The length of the CDR3 is 14 residues. The CDR3 DNA reads TGCGCCAGCAGCTTGGGCAGATTGGGAGATACGCAGTATTTT. It specifies CASSLGRLGDTQYF.

In this sample, this clone turned up a few times. The V gene is TRBV7-3, the J gene TRBJ2-2; D gene uncertain. This CDR3 is built from 14 residues. Per germline, CDR1 SGHTA and CDR2 FQGTGA. Trimming cost V 5 bases and J 5 bases, with 12 bases left between them. This chain's CDR3 is CASSVAVGTGELFF. Here the CDR3 DNA reads TGTGCCAGCAGCGTGGCTGTCGGGACCGGGGAGCTGTTTTTT.

The chain combines TRBV30 with TRBJ1-5; 7 bases align to TRBD1. The CDR3 runs to 14 residues. V gave up 0 bases and J gave up 6 bases; unmatched junction bases: 5. CDR1 and CDR2 (germline): GTSNPN, SVGIG (reference sequence). CDR3 region: CAWSVGTVGQPQHF. The DNA for the CDR3 is TGTGCCTGGAGTGTAGGGACAGTAGGTCAGCCCCAGCATTTT.

This clone was recorded at least ten times. The chain links TRBV5-4 to TRBJ1-2; a possible D gene is TRBD1 (5 bases). Germline loops: CDR1 SGHNT, CDR2 YYREEE (reference sequence). This CDR3 has 12 amino acids. The V and J ends lost 4 bases and 4 bases respectively, with 8 bases between them. In DNA, the CDR3 is TGTGCCAGCAGCGGGGGGTCCTATGGCTACACCTTC. Translating gives CASSGGSYGYTF.

V gene TRBV7-7 combines with J gene TRBJ2-1, with no clear D. V lost 1 base, J lost 7 bases, and 11 bases lay in between. CDR1 SSHAT and CDR2 FNYEAQ come from the germline V gene (reference sequence). The CDR3 runs to 14 residues. The CDR3 loop is CASSLDGRKNEQFF. The CDR3 nucleotides are TGTGCCAGCAGCTTAGATGGCCGAAAGAATGAGCAGTTCTTC.

About this clone itself: The same CDR3 can be traced to other DNA sequences in this sample. The rearrangement joins TRBV9 to TRBJ1-2; D gene ambiguous. CDR3 size: 13 residues. Germline V CDR1 and CDR2: SGDLS, YYNGEE. V was shortened by 2 bases and J by 4 bases, with 9 bases between the two germline ends. The CDR3 spells CASSVGLGYGYTF. The CDR3 region has the DNA TGTGCCAGCAGCGTCGGACTGGGCTATGGCTACACCTTC.

This clone was counted a few times. This sequence joins TRBV7-2 and TRBJ2-7; D gene ambiguous. Germline V CDR1 and CDR2: SGHTA, FQGNSA. V was pared by 5 bases and J by 3 bases, with 14 bases between. This CDR3 is built from 14 residues. The CDR3 region has the DNA TGTGCCAGCAGCCGTCGTGGGCCTTTCTACGAGCAGTACTTC. Residues: CASSRRGPFYEQYF. The full variable domain, completed using reference TRBV7-2 and TRBJ2-7, is GAGVSQSPSNKVTEKGKDVELRCDPISGHTALYWYRQSLGQGLEFLIYFQGNSAPDKSGLPSDRFSAERTGGSVSTLTIQRTQQEDSAVYLCASSRRGPFYEQYFGPGTRLTVT.

V and J are TRBV28 and TRBJ1-5; 8 positions match TRBD1. The CDR3 spans 13 residues. The V gene's germline CDR1 is MDHEN and CDR2 SYDVKM. Trimming took 6 bases from V and 5 from J; bases not matched to a gene: 3. Here the CDR3 reads CASRRTGHQPQHF. The CDR3, as DNA: TGTGCCAGCAGGCGGACAGGGCATCAGCCCCAGCATTTT.

This chain joins TRBV23-1 and TRBJ2-7; D is possibly TRBD1 (5 bases). TRBV23-1 is an open reading frame, and its role is uncertain. V dropped 4 bases and J dropped 4 bases, with 8 bases sitting between them. The length of the CDR3 is 12 residues. DNA of the CDR3: TGCGCCAGCAGTCGGGGCCCGTACGAGCAGTACTTC. Protein: CASSRGPYEQYF.

V is TRBV5-1 and J is TRBJ1-5, with D maybe TRBD1 (6 bases). This CDR3 comprises 16 residues. Germline CDR1 is SGHRS and CDR2 is YFSETQ. V gave up 0 bases and J gave up 4 bases, with 14 bases separating them. In DNA, the CDR3 is TGCGCCAGCAGCTTGGGGTCAGGGGTCAGGAATCAGCCCCAGCATTTT. Translated: CASSLGSGVRNQPQHF.

There are a few counts of this clone. V usage is TRBV29-1 and J usage is TRBJ1-1; TRBD1 is a possible D gene (6 bases). CDR1 is SQVTM and CDR2 is ANQGSEA in the germline V gene. V gave up 3 bases and J gave up 0 bases, with 11 bases separating them. This CDR3 region has 14 residues. CDR3 nucleotide sequence: TGCAGCGTTGATCTGGCAGGGGTGAACACTGAAGCTTTCTTT. It encodes CSVDLAGVNTEAFF.

There are a few counts of this clone. The J gene is TRBJ2-1, the V gene TRBV7-9; TRBD1 matches at 11 bases. Losses at the gene ends were 3 bases for V and 8 bases for J; bases not matched to a gene: 3. The CDR3 extends over 14 amino acids. Germline V CDR1 and CDR2: SEHNR, FQNEAQ (reference sequence). CDR3 region: CASSLGQGVDEQFF. As DNA, the CDR3 is TGTGCCAGCAGCTTGGGACAGGGGGTCGATGAGCAGTTCTTC.

This clone was found a few times. This chain uses TRBV29-1 with TRBJ2-4; D is ambiguous. V was clipped by 3 bases and J by 3 bases, with 6 bases between them. There are 12 residues in the CDR3. Germline V gene data show CDR1 as SQVTM and CDR2 as ANQGSEA. CDR3 in amino acids: CSVEYNKNIQYF. In DNA form, the CDR3 reads TGCAGCGTTGAGTATAACAAAAACATTCAGTACTTC. The whole variable domain, remainder taken from reference TRBV29-1 and TRBJ2-4, is SAVISQKPSRDICQRGTSLTIQCQVDSQVTMMFWYRQQPGQSLTLIATANQGSEATYESGFVIDKFPISRPNLTFSTLTVSNMSPEDSSIYLCSVEYNKNIQYFGAGTRLSVL.

This clone was seen just once. The chain recombines TRBV7-2 with TRBJ1-2, with TRBD1 as a possible D gene (5 bases). Per the germline V gene, CDR1 is SGHTA and CDR2 is FQGNSA. Trimming removed 5 bases from V and 4 bases from J, with 14 bases in between. The CDR3 totals 14 residues. In nucleotides, the CDR3 is TGTGCCAGCAGCCCCCGCAGCCAGGGCTATGGCTACACCTTC. Residues: CASSPRSQGYGYTF.

There are a few counts of this clone. CDR3 residues: CAISGGDRGLYEQYF. CDR3 DNA: TGTGCCATCAGTGGAGGGGACAGGGGACTCTACGAGCAGTACTTC. The J gene is TRBJ2-7, the V gene TRBV10-3; 10 positions agree with TRBD1. Germline trimming cut 4 bases from V and 3 bases from J; bases unmatched to any gene: 6. Germline V gene lookup returns CDR1 ENHRY and CDR2 SYGVKD. CDR3 length equals 15 residues.

The V and J genes are TRBV6-5 and TRBJ2-7; possible D gene TRBD2, 6 bases. Trimming shortened V by 6 bases and J by 6 bases, and 18 bases separated the two germline ends. Germline-derived CDR1 and CDR2 are MNHEY and SVGAGI. This CDR3 is built from 14 residues. CDR3 sequence reads: CASSNTGTLLEQYF. The CDR3 DNA follows: TGTGCCAGCAGCAACACCGGGACTCTCCTCGAGCAGTACTTC.

The chain couples TRBV2 to TRBJ2-1; D possibly uses TRBD1 or TRBD2 (5 bases each). The CDR3 is made up of 13 amino acids. Looked up from germline, CDR1 is SNHLY and CDR2 is FYNNEI. The V gene lost 6 bases and the J gene lost 5 bases, with 11 bases spanning the gap. As DNA, the CDR3 is TGTGCCAGCAGGCTCGGGACCGACAATGAGCAGTTCTTC. The encoded protein is CASRLGTDNEQFF. The entire variable domain, with the rest obtained from reference TRBV2 and TRBJ2-1, is as follows: EPEVTQTPSHQVTQMGQEVILRCVPISNHLYFYWYRQILGQKVEFLVSFYNNEISEKSEIFDDQFSVERPDGSNFTLKIRSTKLEDSAMYFCASRLGTDNEQFFGPGTRLTVL.

Many counts were recorded for this clone. This rearrangement joins TRBV6-4 to TRBJ2-2; D gene ambiguous. Germline values: CDR1 MRHNA, CDR2 SNTAGT. CDR3 length equals 14 residues. V was pared by 2 bases and J by 3 bases, with 7 bases between. CDR3: CASSDGRDTGELFF. The DNA of the CDR3 is TGTGCCAGCAGTGACGGCCGGGACACCGGGGAGCTGTTTTTT.

This chain uses TRBV30 with TRBJ1-4; possibly TRBD1 for D (5 bases). There are 16 residues in the CDR3. The germline V gene encodes CDR1 GTSNPN and CDR2 SVGIG (reference sequence). V dropped 2 bases and J dropped 6 bases, with 19 bases sitting between them. In DNA form, the CDR3 reads TGTGCCTGGAGTCCTCCATGGGGGAGGACTGATGAAAAACTGTTTTTT. Its translation: CAWSPPWGRTDEKLFF. The full variable domain, completed using reference TRBV30 and TRBJ1-4, is SQTIHQWPATLVQPVGSPLSLECTVEGTSNPNLYWYRQAAGRGLQLLFYSVGIGQISSEVPQNLSASRPQDRQFILSSKKLLLSDSGFYLCAWSPPWGRTDEKLFFGSGTQLSVL.

The rearrangement uses TRBV27 and TRBJ2-7, with TRBD2 matching over 7 bases. The CDR3 extends over 15 amino acids. The V and J ends lost 5 bases and 0 bases, in that order; junction bases with no gene match: 7. CDR1 is MNHEY and CDR2 is SMNVEV in the germline V gene (reference sequence). The DNA of the CDR3 is TGTGCCAGCAGTGCCGTAGCGGGCCCCTCCTACGAGCAGTACTTC. As protein: CASSAVAGPSYEQYF.

As for this clone: Other DNA variants within this sample encode the same CDR3. The chain uses TRBV5-6 and TRBJ2-7; D call uncertain. Between the trimmed V and J ends, which lost 2 bases and 0 bases, there was a span of 3 bases. The CDR3 spans 12 residues. From germline, CDR1 is SGHDT and CDR2 YYEEEE. CDR3 sequence reads: CASSLFSYEQYF. In nucleotides, the CDR3 is TGTGCCAGCAGCTTATTCTCCTACGAGCAGTACTTC.

This chain joins TRBV27 and TRBJ2-3; 7 nucleotides match TRBD2. Germline CDR1 MNHEY, CDR2 SMNVEV (reference sequence). The CDR3 spans 15 residues. The V gene end was trimmed by 5 bases and the J gene end by 2 bases; junction bases not matched to a gene: 7. The DNA for the CDR3 is TGTGCCAGCAGTAACAAGCGGGGCTTCACAGATACGCAGTATTTT. Translating it yields CASSNKRGFTDTQYF.

The chain joins TRBV30 to TRBJ2-5; D is undetermined. Germline loops: CDR1 GTSNPN, CDR2 SVGIG (reference sequence). V shed 0 bases and J shed 4 bases, with 3 bases lying between them. The CDR3 totals 11 residues. The CDR3 DNA reads as TGTGCCTGGAGTGTAGTAGAGACCCAGTACTTC. Translation gives CAWSVVETQYF.

This chain joins TRBV29-1 and TRBJ1-2; D ambiguous. Per the germline V gene, CDR1 is SQVTM and CDR2 is ANQGSEA. Between the trimmed V and J ends, which lost 0 bases and 5 bases, there was a span of 13 bases. This CDR3 is built from 14 residues. Here the CDR3 reads CSVEDNWAGYGYTF. The CDR3 bases are TGCAGCGTTGAAGATAACTGGGCCGGTTATGGCTACACCTTC.